This TCR beta chain was identified during a study of cytomegalovirus exposure and HLA in healthy donors. At sampling all donors were nominally healthy, likely with unrecorded immune exposures. Study results and caveats: TCR beta chains numbering some 160 were designated cytomegalovirus-associated. Relative to equally common others, HLA-associated TCR beta chains showed greater clonal expansion in a later analysis. Association of a missense DCLRE1C variant with TCR beta V- and J-gene trimming was reported in a later analysis.

Worth noting for this clone: Its specificity is not known.

The PCR employed 60 Vbeta primers together with 13 Jbeta primers. This table comes from immunoSEQ multiplex PCR, and its TCRdb copy is limited to in-frame clones, with some not included. The sample has about 140,000 clones, 70% to 80% seen once. The CDR3 has 15 amino acids. V was clipped by 7 bases and J by 2 bases; unmatched bases: 11. Germline CDR1 is MNHNS and CDR2 is SASEGT. The TCR was taken from a man aged 35 to 55 in good health and CMV-seropositive. Sequenced material: PBMCs. The gene calls are TRBV6-1 and TRBJ2-7, with 7 positions matching TRBD2. CDR3 residues: CASIKRRENPYEQYF. In DNA form, the CDR3 reads TGTGCCAGCATCAAAAGGCGGGAGAACCCCTACGAGCAGTACTTC.